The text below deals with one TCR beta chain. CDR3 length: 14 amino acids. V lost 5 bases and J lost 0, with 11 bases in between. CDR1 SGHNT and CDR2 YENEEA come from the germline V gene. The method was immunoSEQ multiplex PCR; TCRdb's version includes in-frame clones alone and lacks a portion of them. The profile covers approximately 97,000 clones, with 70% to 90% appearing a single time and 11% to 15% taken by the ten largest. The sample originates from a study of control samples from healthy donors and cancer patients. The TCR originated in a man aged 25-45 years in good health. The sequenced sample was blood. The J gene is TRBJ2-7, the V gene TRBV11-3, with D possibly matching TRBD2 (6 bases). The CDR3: CASSGNGGSYEQYF. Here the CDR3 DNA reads TGTGCCAGCAGCGGAAACGGGGGCTCCTACGAGCAGTACTTC.